This TCR beta chain comes out of a study of blood T cells in healthy people across ages. For the study at large: Every two T cells gave about one barcoded beta molecule via template switching. Notes on the study in general: Considered underestimates were the diversity estimates obtained from one million T cells.

The CDR3 spans 15 residues. V lost 3 bases to trimming and J lost 6 bases; unmatched junction nucleotides: 8. Germline V lookup: CDR1 GTSNPN, CDR2 SVGIG (reference sequence). The table lists this clonotype with a few counts. Its cognate antigen is unknown. A second PCR of 7 to 11 cycles used a sample-barcoded 5' primer and a J-beta primer mix. TCRdb independently ran MiXCR on the 5' RACE reads; one entry per CDR3 protein. The profile covers about 780,000 distinct CDR3 sequences, with around a quarter appearing a single time and under 3% taken by the ten largest. These data were also filed under a second study, of T cells of mothers and their children. That source reports: There was no detection of any persistent microchimeric T cell clones.

The clonotype originates from a boy between 5 and 17 years old in good health. The chain uses TRBV30 and TRBJ1-4; 9 bases agree with TRBD1. Sequencing was done on a sample of blood. The CDR3 DNA reads as TGTGCCTGGAGCGGTCCCGGGACAGGGTATGAAAAACTGTTTTTT. Its protein product is CAWSGPGTGYEKLFF. Using reference TRBV30 and TRBJ1-4 for the parts outside the CDR3, the full variable domain is SQTIHQWPATLVQPVGSPLSLECTVEGTSNPNLYWYRQAAGRGLQLLFYSVGIGQISSEVPQNLSASRPQDRQFILSSKKLLLSDSGFYLCAWSGPGTGYEKLFFGSGTQLSVL.